This T cell receptor (beta chain) was identified in a study of shared clonotypes between healthy human individuals. Findings of the study overall: Relative to memory subsets, naive subsets generally showed larger estimated richness. In contrast to clonotypes shared by all four donors, non-shared clonotypes had lower generation probabilities.

All donors were Caucasian adults living in Nashville, Tennessee. This CDR3 comprises 16 residues. V lost 0 bases and J lost 6; bases outside the gene matches: 6. The germline gives CDR1 SGHAT, CDR2 FQNNGV. This table comes from immunoSEQ multiplex PCR, and its TCRdb copy is limited to in-frame clones, with some not included. The table lists under 850,000 clones, over 55% of them singletons. Details on this clone: Its antigen is still unknown.

V gene TRBV11-2 combines with J gene TRBJ2-7; the match to TRBD2 covers 12 bases. The TCR was taken from a woman aged 25-40 years in good health. Sequencing was carried out using memory CD4+ T cells sorted from blood. As for subset: CD45RA-negative fraction. CDR3 sequence: CASSLDRLAGEAEQYF. The CDR3 DNA sequence: TGTGCCAGCAGCTTAGACCGACTAGCGGGAGAGGCCGAGCAGTACTTC.